The subject of this entry is one TCR beta chain. This sample is drawn from a study of blood T cell repertoires in COVID-19. Looking at the study overall: From T cells, B-cell-depleted T cells, or PBMCs came the material, which was cDNA or gDNA.

Profiling relied on immunoSEQ multiplex PCR, and the TCRdb table lists in-frame clones only, not all of them. The table shows over 95,000 clones, with approximately 91% occurring only once. The CDR3 contains 15 residues. V lost 6 bases and J lost 4; bases outside the gene matches: 6. Germline V CDR1 and CDR2: MNHEY, SVGAGI. Sample: peripheral blood. The sequence derives from a woman aged 65 to 85 who had recovered from COVID-19. This chain uses TRBV6-5 with TRBJ2-5; 12 nucleotides align to TRBD1. CDR3 sequence (DNA): TGTGCCAGCAGGGGGACAGGGGGCGAGGGAGAGACCCAGTACTTC. Residues: CASRGTGGEGETQYF.